This passage covers 27 T cell receptor beta chains from one sample sequenced in a study of blood T cell repertoires in COVID-19. Some clones are missing from TCRdb's copy, which holds only in-frame ones; the method was immunoSEQ multiplex PCR. The sample contains 120,000 or so clones, 65% to 80% of which appear only once. Sequencing input: peripheral blood. The receptor source for this set is a man aged 45-65 years with acute or convalescent COVID-19.

In this sample, this clone turned up once. The rearrangement joins TRBV6-5 to TRBJ2-5, with TRBD1 as a possible D gene (5 bases). The V gene's germline CDR1 is MNHEY and CDR2 SVGAGI. V lost 7 bases to trimming and J lost 5 bases, with 14 bases between them. This CDR3 contains 13 residues. For the CDR3, the DNA is TGTGCCAGCACCCTCAGGGAACCGGAGACCCAGTACTTC. Protein sequence: CASTLREPETQYF.

The genes are TRBV6-2 or TRBV6-3 and TRBJ1-1; D remains ambiguous. CDR1 and CDR2 from the germline V gene are MNHEY and SVGEGT. Trimming took 0 bases from V and 3 from J, leaving 11 bases between them. This CDR3 has 15 amino acids. The CDR3 nucleotides read TGTGCCAGCAGTTACTCGGGGAGGGCGTACACTGAAGCTTTCTTT. Its translation is CASSYSGRAYTEAFF.

The chain uses TRBV2 and TRBJ1-2; 7 bases line up with TRBD1. This CDR3 contains 13 residues. Trimming took 7 bases from V and 2 from J; bases not matched to a gene: 4. Germline V gene data show CDR1 as SNHLY and CDR2 as FYNNEI. The DNA for the CDR3 is TGTGCCAGCATCCTGACAGGGAACTATGGCTACACCTTC. Protein: CASILTGNYGYTF.

There are a few counts of this clone. V and J are TRBV7-9 and TRBJ2-5, with no clear D. V lost 7 bases, J lost 3 bases, and 9 bases lay in between. The CDR3 is 12 amino acids. Germline lookup yields CDR1 SEHNR and CDR2 FQNEAQ (reference sequence). The CDR3 nucleotides read TGTGCCAGCAAACTCACAGAAGAGACCCAGTACTTC. It specifies CASKLTEETQYF.

The V gene is TRBV5-4, the J gene TRBJ1-1, with TRBD1 matching 9 bases. The germline gives CDR1 SGHNT, CDR2 YYREEE (reference sequence). V lost 7 bases and J lost 5; bases outside the gene matches: 9. The CDR3 contains 14 residues. CDR3 sequence reads: CASRQGGSWTEAFF. DNA for the CDR3: TGTGCCAGCCGACAGGGGGGAAGTTGGACTGAAGCTTTCTTT.

The rearrangement uses TRBV4-2 and TRBJ2-5, with TRBD2 matching 14 bases. Germline assignment: CDR1 LGHNA and CDR2 YNFKEQ. Trimming at V came to 0 bases and at J to 5 bases, leaving 2 bases not matched to a gene. CDR3 size: 16 residues. DNA of the CDR3: TGTGCCAGCAGCCAAGATGGGACTAGCGGGAGTGAGACCCAGTACTTC. It encodes CASSQDGTSGSETQYF.

DNA for the CDR3: TGTGCCAGCGCCCAGGGTGTAAACGAGCAGTACTTC. This codes for CASAQGVNEQYF. V usage is TRBV7-9 and J usage is TRBJ2-7; D may be TRBD1 (5 bases). The CDR3 covers 12 residues. V was clipped by 8 bases and J by 5 bases, with 13 bases between them. CDR1 is SEHNR and CDR2 is FQNEAQ in the germline V gene (reference sequence).

The V gene is TRBV7-6, the J gene TRBJ2-1, with D perhaps TRBD2 (6 bases). Per the germline V gene, CDR1 is SGHVS and CDR2 is FNYEAQ. The CDR3 length is 15 residues. The V end was cut by 5 bases, the J end by 7 bases, with 18 bases between. For the CDR3, the DNA is TGTGCCAGCAGCCTGAATAGCGGAGGGGATAATGAGCAGTTCTTC. Protein sequence: CASSLNSGGDNEQFF.

The count of this clone is one. The CDR3: CASSSGGQSSGNTIYF. The CDR3 coding sequence is TGTGCCAGCAGCTCCGGGGGACAGAGCTCTGGAAACACCATATATTTT. This sequence joins TRBV11-3 and TRBJ1-3, with 7 bases that match TRBD1. Per germline, CDR1 SGHNT and CDR2 YENEEA. V lost 4 bases and J lost 0; bases outside the gene matches: 6. The CDR3 is 16 residues long.

The chain recombines TRBV15 with TRBJ1-2, with D possibly matching TRBD1 (5 bases). This CDR3 region has 16 residues. Germline V lookup: CDR1 LNHNV, CDR2 YYDKDF (reference sequence). Trimming removed 1 base at V and 4 bases at J, with 16 bases between. DNA of the CDR3: TGTGCCACCAGCAGAGGGGGGGAAGGGGCTCTCTATGGCTACACCTTC. It codes for CATSRGGEGALYGYTF.

The gene calls are TRBV28 and TRBJ1-5, with 7 bases that match TRBD1. Germline V CDR1 and CDR2: MDHEN, SYDVKM. The ends lost 6 bases at V and 6 bases at J; junction bases unmatched: 2. The CDR3 length is 12 residues. CDR3 sequence: CASRQGSQPQHF. In DNA, the CDR3 is TGTGCCAGCAGACAGGGGAGTCAGCCCCAGCATTTT.

The chain couples TRBV5-3 to TRBJ1-5, with 8 nucleotides matching TRBD1. TRBV5-3 is given ORF status, its function remaining uncertain. The CDR3 covers 15 residues. Trimming at V came to 4 bases and at J to 2 bases, leaving 5 bases not matched to a gene. CDR3 bases: TGTGCCAGAAGCCCCGGGACAGGCGGCAATCAGCCCCAGCATTTT. This sequence encodes CARSPGTGGNQPQHF.

V is TRBV10-3 and J is TRBJ1-6; D might be TRBD1 (6 bases). Trimming shortened V by 4 bases and J by 6 bases, and 7 bases separated the two germline ends. The CDR3 is 13 residues long. Germline lookup yields CDR1 ENHRY and CDR2 SYGVKD. DNA for the CDR3: TGTGCCATCAGTGGGACAGTTAATTCACCCCTCCACTTT. It translates to CAISGTVNSPLHF.

This chain uses TRBV28 with TRBJ1-5, with 7 bases matching TRBD1. V shed 6 bases and J 4 bases; nucleotides not matched to a gene: 6. From germline, CDR1 is MDHEN and CDR2 SYDVKM. The CDR3 spans 14 residues. CDR3 nucleotides: TGTGCCAGCAGCCAAGGGACAGTGAATCAGCCCCAGCATTTT. The encoded protein is CASSQGTVNQPQHF.

This clone was seen just once. The chain couples TRBV11-3 to TRBJ2-2; D unclear. This CDR3 is 13 amino acids long. Germline V gene lookup returns CDR1 SGHNT and CDR2 YENEEA. V was cut by 5 bases and J by 4 bases, with 8 bases left in between. The CDR3 coding sequence is TGTGCCAGCAGCCCCTACGGCACCGGGGAGCTGTTTTTT. Protein product: CASSPYGTGELFF.

The chain recombines TRBV9 with TRBJ2-2, with 14 bases lining up with TRBD2. The CDR3 spans 18 residues. The germline CDR1 and CDR2 sequences are SGDLS and YYNGEE. Losses at the gene ends were 4 bases for V and 2 bases for J; bases not matched to a gene: 7. The CDR3 region has the DNA TGTGCCAGCAGCTCTGGACTAGCGGGGGGTGTCAACACCGGGGAGCTGTTTTTT. It encodes CASSSGLAGGVNTGELFF.

The V and J genes are TRBV12-3 or TRBV12-4 and TRBJ1-6, with D perhaps TRBD1 (5 bases). V was clipped by 4 bases and J by 14 bases, with 15 bases between them. The length of the CDR3 is 13 residues. DNA for the CDR3: TGTGCCAGCAGTTACGCGGGGGGTGGGGCCCTCCACTTT. It codes for CASSYAGGGALHF.

This clone showed up many times. The gene calls are TRBV19 and TRBJ1-5; 7 bases align to TRBD1. The CDR3 has 15 residues. V trimming: 8 bases; J trimming: 0 bases; junction bases outside the gene matches: 7. Germline CDR1 reads LNHDA; CDR2 reads SQIVND (reference sequence). The CDR3 coding sequence is TGTGCCAGTCACAGGGGACGATATAGCAATCAGCCCCAGCATTTT. Translating it yields CASHRGRYSNQPQHF.

Regarding this clone: The same CDR3 arises from other DNA sequences in this sample as well. The rearrangement links TRBV5-6 to TRBJ1-5; 8 nucleotides line up with TRBD1. CDR1 is SGHDT, CDR2 YYEEEE, per germline. V shed 0 bases, J shed 6 bases, and the junction held 5 bases outside the gene matches. This CDR3 spans 15 amino acids. The chain's CDR3 is CASSLGTGQGQPQHF. Here the CDR3 DNA reads TGTGCCAGCAGCTTGGGGACAGGGCAAGGTCAGCCCCAGCATTTT. Full variable domain (missing parts from reference TRBV5-6 and TRBJ1-5): DAGVTQSPTHLIKTRGQQVTLRCSPKSGHDTVSWYQQALGQGPQFIFQYYEEEERQRGNFPDRFSGHQFPNYSSELNVNALLLGDSALYLCASSLGTGQGQPQHFGDGTRLSIL.

The chain combines TRBV7-3 with TRBJ2-2; TRBD2 is a possible D gene (5 bases). Germline V gene sequence: CDR1 SGHTA, CDR2 FQGTGA. The CDR3 has 14 residues. The V end lost 4 bases, the J end lost 3 bases, and 9 bases lay between the germline ends. The CDR3 DNA follows: TGTGCCAGCAGCTCTAGCAGAGACACCGGGGAGCTGTTTTTT. As protein: CASSSSRDTGELFF.

The chain has TRBV10-1 and TRBJ1-5; possibly TRBD1 for D (5 bases). Trimming pared 3 bases from V and 7 bases from J, leaving 7 bases between. There are 12 residues in the CDR3. Germline V gene data show CDR1 as WNHNN and CDR2 as SYGVQD (reference sequence). Here the CDR3 reads CASSDNRQPQHF. DNA of the CDR3: TGCGCCAGCAGTGACAACAGGCAGCCCCAGCATTTT.

This sequence joins TRBV5-1 and TRBJ2-5; 9 nucleotides line up with TRBD2. The CDR3 contains 15 residues. Germline V gene sequence: CDR1 SGHRS, CDR2 YFSETQ. V shed 5 bases and J 1 base; nucleotides not matched to a gene: 6. The CDR3 here is CASRSGAGGQETQYF. The CDR3 DNA sequence: TGCGCCAGCAGGTCAGGAGCGGGGGGCCAAGAGACCCAGTACTTC.

V is TRBV14 and J is TRBJ1-3; D unclear. The CDR3 sequence is 22 residues long. Deletions cut 0 bases from V and 0 bases from J, with 27 bases between. Germline V lookup: CDR1 SGHDN, CDR2 FVKESK. For the CDR3, the DNA is TGTGCCAGCAGCCAAGATACGGAAAGTACAGCTACGGGATTTTTCTCTGGAAACACCATATATTTT. Protein sequence: CASSQDTESTATGFFSGNTIYF.

V is TRBV5-5 and J is TRBJ2-5, with TRBD1 matching over 10 bases. Germline-derived CDR1 and CDR2 are SGHKS and YYEKEE (reference sequence). The trim removed 0 bases at V and 2 bases at J, leaving 4 bases unmatched. The CDR3 runs 16 residues. CDR3 loop: CASSLGWTGGQETQYF. CDR3 bases: TGTGCCAGCAGCTTGGGGTGGACAGGGGGTCAAGAGACCCAGTACTTC.

This clone showed up just a few times. The V and J genes are TRBV5-6 and TRBJ2-2; 11 bases are a match to TRBD2. The germline CDR1 and CDR2 sequences are SGHDT and YYEEEE. The CDR3 is 16 residues long. Unmatched junction bases numbered 3, after V lost 4 bases and J lost 1 base. CDR3 in amino acids: CASSVLAGVNTGELFF. The CDR3 DNA reads TGTGCCAGCAGCGTACTAGCGGGGGTGAACACCGGGGAGCTGTTTTTT. Supplemented by reference TRBV5-6 and TRBJ2-2, the full variable domain reads DAGVTQSPTHLIKTRGQQVTLRCSPKSGHDTVSWYQQALGQGPQFIFQYYEEEERQRGNFPDRFSGHQFPNYSSELNVNALLLGDSALYLCASSVLAGVNTGELFFGEGSRLTVL.

The J gene is TRBJ2-7, the V gene TRBV4-1, with 10 bases lining up with TRBD2. This CDR3 has 15 residues. Germline-derived CDR1 and CDR2 are MGHRA and YSYEKL. Trimming took 1 base from V and 1 from J; bases not matched to a gene: 1. CDR3 nucleotide sequence: TGCGCCAGCAGCCAAGTAGCGGGGGGTTCCTACGAGCAGTACTTC. Translation: CASSQVAGGSYEQYF.

This clone was observed a single time. The rearrangement links TRBV14 to TRBJ2-7, with 7 bases identical to TRBD2. CDR1 is SGHDN and CDR2 is FVKESK in the germline V gene. V lost 4 bases to trimming and J lost 2 bases; unmatched junction nucleotides: 11. The CDR3 has 16 amino acids. The DNA for the CDR3 is TGTGCCAGCAGCCCCTTTAAGCGGGGTCGGACCTACGAGCAGTACTTC. The encoded protein is CASSPFKRGRTYEQYF.